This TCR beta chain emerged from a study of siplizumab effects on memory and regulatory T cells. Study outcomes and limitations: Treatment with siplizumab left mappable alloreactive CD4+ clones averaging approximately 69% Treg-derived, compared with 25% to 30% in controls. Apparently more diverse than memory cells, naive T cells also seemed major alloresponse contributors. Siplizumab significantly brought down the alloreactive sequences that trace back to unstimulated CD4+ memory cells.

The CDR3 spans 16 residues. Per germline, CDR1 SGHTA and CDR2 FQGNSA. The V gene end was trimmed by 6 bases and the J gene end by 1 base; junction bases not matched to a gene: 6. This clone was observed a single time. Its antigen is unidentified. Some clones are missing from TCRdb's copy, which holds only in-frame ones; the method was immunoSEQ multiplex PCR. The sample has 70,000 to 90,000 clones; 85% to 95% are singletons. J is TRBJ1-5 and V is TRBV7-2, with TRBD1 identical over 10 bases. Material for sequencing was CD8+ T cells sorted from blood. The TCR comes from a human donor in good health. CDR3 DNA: TGTGCCAGCAGTAGTGGGACAGGGGACAGCAATCAGCCCCAGCATTTT. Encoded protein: CASSSGTGDSNQPQHF.